The 31 T cell receptor beta chains given below trace back to one sample, sequenced in a study of human T cells and chemical hapten exposure. Stated time point: patch test 3, about 24 weeks after DPC sensitization. Sample treatment: therapeutic diphenylcyclopropenone sensitization with weekly scalp DPC. Each CDR3 protein is one row after TCRdb ran MiXCR on the RACE reads. The sample includes approximately 88,000 distinct CDR3 sequences, roughly 13% of them seen just once. The material sequenced was whole blood, taken in connection with sensitization to the hapten diphenylcyclopropenone (DPC). These receptors originate from a woman between 50 and 59 years old with alopecia areata. Some clones in this sample may be carry-over from other donors' samples.

The gene calls are TRBV5-1 and TRBJ2-5; D unresolved. The V end lost 4 bases, the J end lost 5 bases, and 12 bases lay between the germline ends. Germline assignment: CDR1 SGHRS and CDR2 YFSETQ. The CDR3 sequence is 13 residues long. Here the CDR3 DNA reads TGCGCCAGCAGCCCTGGCGGCTATGAGACCCAGTACTTC. Protein: CASSPGGYETQYF.

This clonotype was observed a handful of times. This chain joins TRBV29-1 and TRBJ2-2; 11 bases match TRBD1. CDR1 SQVTM and CDR2 ANQGSEA come from the germline V gene. This CDR3 contains 13 residues. The V gene end was trimmed by 7 bases and the J gene end by 7 bases; junction bases not matched to a gene: 5. The CDR3 loop reads CSGGTGGIGELFF. CDR3 nucleotide sequence: TGCAGCGGCGGGACAGGGGGAATCGGGGAGCTGTTTTTT.

The chain has TRBV6-2 or TRBV6-3 and TRBJ1-3, with TRBD1 identical over 7 bases. The germline CDR1 and CDR2 sequences are MNHEY and SVGEGT. V shed 6 bases, J shed 0 bases, and the junction held 5 bases outside the gene matches. This CDR3 is built from 15 residues. CDR3 loop: CASRKTGFSGNTIYF. The CDR3 DNA is TGTGCCAGCAGGAAGACAGGGTTCTCTGGAAACACCATATATTTT.

This clonotype has more than one count but fewer than ten. The rearrangement joins TRBV5-4 to TRBJ1-1; D perhaps matches TRBD1 (5 bases). The CDR3 runs 14 residues. CDR1 is SGHNT and CDR2 is YYREEE in the germline V gene (reference sequence). Trimming cost V 4 bases and J 5 bases, with 15 bases left between them. CDR3 nucleotide sequence: TGTGCCAGCAGCCCAACCGGGACGGGGACTGAAGCTTTCTTT. It yields the protein CASSPTGTGTEAFF.

The genes are TRBV24-1 and TRBJ2-3, with 15 bases aligning to TRBD2. This CDR3 is 14 amino acids long. V shed 5 bases and J 8 bases; nucleotides not matched to a gene: 1. Germline CDR1 reads KGHDR; CDR2 reads SFDVKD. CDR3 loop: CATSGGLAGGTQYF. The DNA for the CDR3 is TGTGCCACCAGTGGGGGACTAGCGGGAGGTACGCAGTATTTT.

This clonotype was seen ten or more times. The rearrangement uses TRBV6-4 and TRBJ1-1, with D unresolved. V lost 7 bases to trimming and J lost 5 bases, with 5 bases between them. The germline V gene has CDR1 MRHNA and CDR2 SNTAGT. CDR3 length: 10 amino acids. For the CDR3, the DNA is TGTGCCAGCACAGCAACTGAAGCTTTCTTT. It is translated as CASTATEAFF.

At least ten counts were recorded for this clonotype. The chain links TRBV27 to TRBJ2-2; 14 bases match TRBD2. Germline V gene data show CDR1 as MNHEY and CDR2 as SMNVEV (reference sequence). CDR3 length equals 16 residues. CDR3 amino acids: CEILPGLAGVDGELFF. The CDR3 nucleotides read TGTGAAATTCTCCCGGGACTAGCGGGAGTTGACGGGGAGCTGTTTTTT.

The CDR3 bases are TGCAGTGTTAGCGGAGAGACCTACGAGCAGTACTTC. This translates into CSVSGETYEQYF. The J gene is TRBJ2-7, the V gene TRBV20-1, with a tentative D call TRBD2 (6 bases). Germline lookup yields CDR1 DFQATT and CDR2 SNEGSKA (reference sequence). V dropped 7 bases and J dropped 2 bases, with 12 bases sitting between them. There are 12 residues in the CDR3.

This clonotype was detected only a few times. V and J are TRBV5-1 and TRBJ2-1, with 12 bases identical to TRBD2. The CDR3 runs to 19 residues. The V gene's germline CDR1 is SGHRS and CDR2 YFSETQ. Losses at the gene ends were 3 bases for V and 2 bases for J; bases not matched to a gene: 12. CDR3 protein: CASSSGLAGSGGPYNEQFF. The CDR3, as DNA: TGCGCCAGCAGCTCTGGACTAGCGGGATCGGGAGGTCCCTACAATGAGCAGTTCTTC.

This clonotype was recorded a few times. This chain joins TRBV2 and TRBJ2-5, with D uncertain. V was cut by 1 base and J by 2 bases, with 11 bases left in between. The CDR3 totals 15 residues. The germline CDR1 and CDR2 sequences are SNHLY and FYNNEI. This CDR3 reads CASSEDVSVQETQYF. The CDR3 DNA sequence: TGTGCCAGCAGTGAAGACGTCAGCGTTCAAGAGACCCAGTACTTC.

This clonotype was detected ten times or more. The V and J genes are TRBV29-1 and TRBJ2-7, with 12 bases fitting TRBD1. Germline assignment: CDR1 SQVTM and CDR2 ANQGSEA. The junction had 8 bases not matched to a gene; V was cut back by 6 bases and J by 5 bases. The CDR3 is 14 amino acids. CDR3 nucleotides: TGCAGCGTACGTCCGGGACAGGGGGCTCACGAGCAGTACTTC. Its protein product is CSVRPGQGAHEQYF.

There are many counts of this clonotype. The chain is built from TRBV11-2 and TRBJ2-5; 9 bases are a match to TRBD2. V gave up 2 bases and J gave up 5 bases; unmatched junction bases: 6. The germline V gene encodes CDR1 SGHAT and CDR2 FQNNGV. The CDR3 is made up of 15 amino acids. The CDR3 loop reads CASSLRASGMETQYF. The CDR3 DNA follows: TGTGCCAGCAGCTTAAGGGCTAGCGGGATGGAGACCCAGTACTTC.

This clonotype was detected many times. The chain recombines TRBV20-1 with TRBJ1-1; D not resolved. Trimming removed 4 bases from V and 2 bases from J, with 17 bases in between. Germline V gene lookup returns CDR1 DFQATT and CDR2 SNEGSKA (reference sequence). The CDR3 totals 15 residues. CDR3 DNA sequence: TGCAGTGCTACAAGAGCGGTCGGGCTAAACACTGAAGCTTTCTTT. Amino acid sequence: CSATRAVGLNTEAFF.

The sample holds many counts of this clonotype. This chain links TRBV7-6 with TRBJ2-1; 8 nucleotides agree with TRBD2. Germline-derived CDR1 and CDR2 are SGHVS and FNYEAQ. The CDR3 spans 20 residues. The junction had 22 bases not matched to a gene; V was cut back by 5 bases and J by 4 bases. The CDR3 is CASSPRWVGREFDVYNEQFF. DNA for the CDR3: TGTGCCAGCAGCCCCCGATGGGTCGGGAGGGAGTTTGATGTTTACAATGAGCAGTTCTTC.

This clonotype was counted only a few times. V is TRBV5-1 and J is TRBJ1-1, with 9 bases lining up with TRBD1. V was pared by 3 bases and J by 3 bases, with 6 bases of the junction left unmatched. This CDR3 comprises 15 residues. The germline gives CDR1 SGHRS, CDR2 YFSETQ. The CDR3 reads CASSSTTGGYTEAFF. In DNA, the CDR3 is TGCGCCAGCAGCTCGACGACAGGGGGATACACTGAAGCTTTCTTT.

V usage is TRBV29-1 and J usage is TRBJ2-5, with 7 bases matching TRBD1. Germline CDR1 is SQVTM and CDR2 is ANQGSEA. J was trimmed by 1 base and V by 6 bases; bases with no gene match: 8. This CDR3 is built from 14 residues. CDR3: CSVKGQSAQETQYF. The CDR3 DNA reads as TGCAGCGTGAAGGGACAGTCAGCCCAAGAGACCCAGTACTTC.

This chain connects TRBV7-2 to TRBJ2-7, with 10 bases identical to TRBD2. V lost 5 bases and J lost 1; bases outside the gene matches: 8. CDR1 is SGHTA and CDR2 is FQGNSA in the germline V gene. The CDR3 loop spans 16 amino acids. CDR3 in amino acids: CASSRHLAGVSYEQYF. DNA of the CDR3: TGTGCCAGCAGCCGCCACCTAGCGGGAGTGTCCTACGAGCAGTACTTC.

The gene calls are TRBV5-6 and TRBJ2-5; the D is unclear. The ends were cut back, 2 bases at V and 2 bases at J, with 13 bases in the middle. Germline V gene sequence: CDR1 SGHDT, CDR2 YYEEEE. The CDR3 covers 15 residues. DNA of the CDR3: TGTGCCAGCAGCTTTGCGGCGCGACGACAAGAGACCCAGTACTTC. This sequence encodes CASSFAARRQETQYF. Variable domain in full (rest from reference TRBV5-6 and TRBJ2-5): DAGVTQSPTHLIKTRGQQVTLRCSPKSGHDTVSWYQQALGQGPQFIFQYYEEEERQRGNFPDRFSGHQFPNYSSELNVNALLLGDSALYLCASSFAARRQETQYFGPGTRLLVL.

This chain connects TRBV3-1 to TRBJ1-1; D is unclear. Trimming stripped 4 bases from V and 3 bases from J, with 9 bases between. The germline gives CDR1 LGHDT, CDR2 YNNKEL (reference sequence). This CDR3 has 13 amino acids. In nucleotides, the CDR3 is TGTGCCAGCAGCCTAAGTGTTGACACTGAAGCTTTCTTT. Translated: CASSLSVDTEAFF.

The chain combines TRBV7-9 with TRBJ1-4, with D uncertain. V lost 1 base and J lost 5, with 8 bases in between. The CDR3 spans 14 residues. CDR1 is SEHNR and CDR2 is FQNEAQ in the germline V gene (reference sequence). The CDR3: CASSLGFQNEKLFF. DNA for the CDR3: TGTGCCAGCAGCTTAGGCTTCCAGAATGAAAAACTGTTTTTT.

The CDR3 sequence is CSVEVSPNEKLFF. The DNA for the CDR3 is TGCAGCGTTGAAGTCTCTCCTAATGAAAAACTGTTTTTT. The rearrangement uses TRBV29-1 and TRBJ1-4; D gene ambiguous. The germline V gene encodes CDR1 SQVTM and CDR2 ANQGSEA. The CDR3 runs to 13 residues. Trimming removed 1 base at V and 3 bases at J, with 6 bases between.

The sample holds a few counts of this clonotype. CDR3 nucleotides: TGCAGCGGACGGACTAGCGGGAAAGGAGAGCAGTTCTTC. The encoded protein is CSGRTSGKGEQFF. The V call is TRBV29-1, the J call TRBJ2-1; 12 bases are shared with TRBD2. J was trimmed by 10 bases and V by 7 bases; bases with no gene match: 8. CDR1 is SQVTM, CDR2 ANQGSEA, per germline. This CDR3 has 13 amino acids.

This clonotype was counted a few times. The chain employs TRBV11-2 and TRBJ2-5; 7 bases fit TRBD2. Germline-derived CDR1 and CDR2 are SGHAT and FQNNGV. The CDR3 is 13 residues long. V shed 3 bases and J 3 bases; nucleotides not matched to a gene: 1. The CDR3 loop reads CASSFGLEETQYF. In nucleotides, the CDR3 is TGTGCCAGCAGCTTTGGACTAGAAGAGACCCAGTACTTC.

The CDR3: CASSQLSGNSYNEQFF. In nucleotides, the CDR3 is TGTGCCAGCAGTCAACTCAGCGGGAACTCCTACAATGAGCAGTTCTTC. This chain uses TRBV3-1 with TRBJ2-1; 7 nucleotides match TRBD2. The CDR3 loop spans 16 amino acids. The trim removed 6 bases at V and 0 bases at J, leaving 8 bases unmatched. From germline, CDR1 is LGHDT and CDR2 YNNKEL (reference sequence).

This clonotype was observed a few times. V and J are TRBV19 and TRBJ2-7, with D unclear. CDR1 and CDR2 (germline): LNHDA, SQIVND (reference sequence). The CDR3 has 12 residues. The V end was cut by 1 base, the J end by 6 bases, with 7 bases between. Written as DNA, the CDR3 is TGTGCCAGTAGTATAGTGGACGGCGAGCAGTACTTC. This gives the protein CASSIVDGEQYF.

The chain is built from TRBV4-1 and TRBJ2-3, with D uncertain. The V end was cut by 6 bases, the J end by 2 bases, with 18 bases between. The CDR3 loop spans 16 amino acids. Germline CDR1 MGHRA, CDR2 YSYEKL. The CDR3 protein is CASRRIGLSLTDTQYF. CDR3 sequence (DNA): TGCGCCAGCAGGCGAATTGGGCTTTCCCTCACAGATACGCAGTATTTT.

This clonotype showed up many times. This chain joins TRBV20-1 and TRBJ1-5; 8 nucleotides line up with TRBD1. CDR3 length: 15 residues. Per germline, CDR1 DFQATT and CDR2 SNEGSKA (reference sequence). J gave up 8 bases and V 5 bases, and 14 bases lay outside the gene matches. The CDR3, as DNA: TGCAGTGCTCCAACCGGGACAGGAGGTAGTGAGCCCCAGCATTTT. Translated: CSAPTGTGGSEPQHF.

This clonotype was detected only a few times. The chain is built from TRBV29-1 and TRBJ2-3; TRBD1 matches 9 bases. Germline V gene sequence: CDR1 SQVTM, CDR2 ANQGSEA. The CDR3 totals 14 residues. Trimming at V came to 8 bases and at J to 2 bases, leaving 8 bases not matched to a gene. The CDR3 reads CSYRQGVTTDTQYF. The CDR3, as DNA: TGCAGCTATCGACAGGGGGTTACCACAGATACGCAGTATTTT.

This clonotype was recorded at least ten times. The chain is built from TRBV18 and TRBJ2-1; 12 nucleotides agree with TRBD2. This CDR3 is 17 amino acids long. J gave up 5 bases and V 3 bases, and 8 bases lay outside the gene matches. The germline CDR1 and CDR2 sequences are KGHSH and LQKENI. CDR3 in amino acids: CASSPTRTSGTNNEQFF. The CDR3 coding sequence is TGTGCCAGCTCACCCACCAGGACTAGCGGGACTAACAATGAGCAGTTCTTC.

This clonotype was seen ten or more times. The CDR3 sequence is CSVEAREGEKLFF. In nucleotides, the CDR3 is TGCAGCGTTGAGGCCAGGGAGGGAGAAAAACTGTTTTTT. V usage is TRBV29-1 and J usage is TRBJ1-4; D possibly corresponds to TRBD1 (5 bases). The ends were cut back, 3 bases at V and 8 bases at J, with 13 bases in the middle. Germline lookup yields CDR1 SQVTM and CDR2 ANQGSEA. CDR3 length: 13 residues. Complete variable domain (other parts from reference TRBV29-1 and TRBJ1-4): SAVISQKPSRDICQRGTSLTIQCQVDSQVTMMFWYRQQPGQSLTLIATANQGSEATYESGFVIDKFPISRPNLTFSTLTVSNMSPEDSSIYLCSVEAREGEKLFFGSGTQLSVL.

This rearrangement joins TRBV20-1 to TRBJ1-5, with D possibly being TRBD1 (6 bases). This CDR3 is built from 16 residues. V dropped 0 bases and J dropped 2 bases, with 14 bases sitting between them. The germline gives CDR1 DFQATT, CDR2 SNEGSKA (reference sequence). In DNA, the CDR3 is TGCAGTGCTAGAGATTTAGCACAGGGTGGCAATCAGCCCCAGCATTTT. Encoded protein: CSARDLAQGGNQPQHF.